This T cell receptor (beta chain) derives from a study of response to subunit inactivated influenza vaccine. Study observations and caveats: It was suggested by the authors that few new T cells are recruited by each seasonal influenza vaccination.

TCRdb called the RT-PCR reads again in MiXCR, with one record for every CDR3 protein. This table has 450,000 to 600,000 distinct CDR3 sequences, roughly 7.6% appearing once. This clonotype has ten or more counts. No antigen is known for it. This TCR came from a man between 50 and 75 years old who received an inactivated influenza vaccine. The specimen was PBMCs from blood, collected around 25 months after vaccination.

This CDR3 reads CASSPGVGTDTQYF. Here the CDR3 DNA reads TGTGCCAGCAGCCCCGGGGTCGGCACAGATACGCAGTATTTT. The chain links TRBV7-3 to TRBJ2-3; D possibly corresponds to TRBD2 (5 bases). Trimming removed 5 bases from V and 1 base from J, with 10 bases in between. CDR1 is SGHTA and CDR2 is FQGTGA in the germline V gene. The CDR3 contains 14 residues.